This T cell receptor beta chain derives from a study of T cells after yellow fever vaccination. Study-wide findings and caveats: Post-booster repertoires again held most primary-vaccination clones (about 96% CD4, about 90% CD8).

One entry per CDR3 protein, called by TCRdb with MiXCR from the 5' RACE reads. The sample holds some 240,000 distinct CDR3 sequences; around 3.1% are singletons and the top ten take 2.5% to 3.5%. This clonotype has a handful of counts. What it binds is unknown. CDR3 length: 15 residues. From germline, CDR1 is LNHDA and CDR2 SQIVND (reference sequence). Trimming took 6 bases from V and 2 from J; bases not matched to a gene: 6. The specimen was CD4+ T cells sorted from PBMCs, collected 10 days after the yellow fever booster vaccination. V gene TRBV19 combines with J gene TRBJ2-1, with 8 bases matching TRBD2. This clonotype was obtained from a man aged 18 to 30 who received the YFV17D yellow fever vaccine. CDR3 sequence (DNA): TGTGCCAGTAGCCTGGGACTAGTTACCTACAATGAGCAGTTCTTC. Translation gives CASSLGLVTYNEQFF.